This T cell receptor beta chain was profiled in a study of Tregs in tolerant kidney transplant recipients. The CDR3 is 15 amino acids. Germline V gene data show CDR1 as SGHNT and CDR2 as YYREEE (reference sequence). Trimming shortened V by 0 bases and J by 7 bases, and 13 bases separated the two germline ends. Regarding this clone: Its target is unknown. The read comes to an end 3 residues before the CDR3 does, leaving the germline J gene to fill in the end.

Related graft donors supplied nonmyeloablative bone marrow transplants, and mixed chimerism was transient. Unstimulated Tregs (CD4+CD25+CD127-) and CD4+CD25- non-Tregs were sorted from PBMCs. Data came from immunoSEQ multiplex PCR; TCRdb stores just in-frame clones and leaves some out. The sample table includes about 15,000 clones. Broader study findings: Antigen-driven expansion was suggested because donor-specific Tregs expanded more than all Tregs in tolerant patients. Few patients were studied, so findings need validation in larger groups. No direct test of biological reproducibility was done here.

Source: CD4+ T cells from blood (PBMCs), taken 12 months after the transplant. The TCR was taken from a human patient who received a combined kidney and bone marrow transplant. Part of the T cell pool may stem from the graft donor. The J gene is TRBJ1-4, the V gene TRBV5-4, with TRBD1 as a possible D gene (5 bases). Here the CDR3 reads CASSLGRGGSEKLFF. The part of the CDR3 DNA that was read is TGTGCCAGCAGCTTGGGGCGGGGGGGAAGTGAAAAA.